This TCR beta chain came from a study of identical twins. Study conclusions and caveats: Weaker excess twin sharing was seen among beta out-of-frame sequences.

The CDR3 has 14 amino acids. V dropped 6 bases and J dropped 5 bases, with 13 bases sitting between them. Germline-derived CDR1 and CDR2 are SGHTA and FQGNSA. A template switching step contributed a universal primer site, while unique molecular identifiers were present in the cDNA. Each CDR3 protein is one row after TCRdb ran MiXCR on the 5' RACE reads. The data show about 200,000 distinct CDR3 sequences, more than 9% seen once. A word on this clonotype: Its matching antigen is unknown.

Sequencing input: memory T cells sorted from blood. The chain combines TRBV7-2 with TRBJ2-2, with D uncertain. The clonotype was recovered from a man in his fifties or sixties in good health. CDR3 coding DNA: TGTGCCAGCAGTCATAGTATTGGGACCGGGGAGCTGTTTTTT. Protein sequence: CASSHSIGTGELFF.